The text below deals with one TCR beta chain. This specimen belongs to a study of stem cell transplantation in POMP-related autoinflammatory disease. Germline assignment: CDR1 GTSNPN and CDR2 SVGIG (reference sequence). The V segment lost 3 bases and the J segment 7 bases; nucleotides outside the gene matches: 3. The CDR3 sequence is 13 residues long. The table came from immunoSEQ multiplex PCR; TCRdb's copy has only in-frame clones and leaves some out. The table records about 1,400 clones, 80% to 90% of them present only once. Sequencing input: Tregs from PBMCs. The J gene is TRBJ2-4, the V gene TRBV30, with 10 positions matching TRBD1. This TCR was recovered from a human donor in good health. The CDR3 reads CAWSPGQGNIQYF. In DNA form, the CDR3 reads TGTGCCTGGAGCCCGGGACAGGGGAACATTCAGTACTTC.